Below, 9 T cell receptor beta chains from the same sample are listed, as sequenced in a study of Ad26.COV2.S vaccination and SARS-CoV-2 variants. Treatment described: 15 to 20 received Ad26.COV2.S at low or high dose, single or two shots; about 5 received placebo; per-sample allocation not given. Sample collection was performed on day 63 after the first vaccine or placebo injection. TCRdb keeps only in-frame clones here, not all; method: immunoSEQ multiplex PCR. Found here are 240,000 or so clones, over 75% of them singletons; the top ten hold about 10%. The sample was peripheral blood, taken in a trial of Ad26.COV2.S vaccine versus placebo. The source of these receptors is a person between 18 and 65 years old who received the Ad26.COV2.S COVID-19 vaccine or a placebo.

This chain connects TRBV21-1 to TRBJ1-5. TRBV21-1 is described as a pseudogene. CDR3 length equals 15 residues. CDR3 in DNA: TGTGCCAGCAGCAAGAGTCACTTTAGCAATCAGCCCCAGCATTTT. Protein product: CASSKSHFSNQPQHF.

This chain connects TRBV13 to TRBJ1-4, with TRBD1 as a possible D gene (5 bases). The CDR3 consists of 16 residues. V lost 3 bases and J 4 bases, leaving 15 bases between the germline ends. CDR1 and CDR2 from the germline V gene are PRHDT and FYEKMQ (reference sequence). The CDR3 is CASSLNSGRSNEKLFF. The CDR3 bases are TGTGCCAGCAGCTTGAACTCGGGACGGAGTAATGAAAAACTGTTTTTT.

This chain joins TRBV12-3 or TRBV12-4 and TRBJ1-2; D is undetermined. The CDR3 contains 13 residues. The V and J ends lost 8 bases and 4 bases respectively, with 14 bases between them. The CDR3 reads CASHLGRAYGYTF. The CDR3 region has the DNA TGTGCCAGCCACCTCGGGAGAGCCTATGGCTACACCTTC.

J is TRBJ2-1 and V is TRBV12-3 or TRBV12-4; D unresolved. This CDR3 has 12 residues. Trimming pared 5 bases from V and 1 base from J, leaving 3 bases between. In DNA form, the CDR3 reads TGTGCCAGCAGTAGATCCTACAATGAGCAGTTCTTC. Protein: CASSRSYNEQFF.

The chain recombines TRBV6-2 or TRBV6-3 with TRBJ2-1; 7 positions match TRBD2. The J segment lost 0 bases and the V segment lost 0 bases, leaving 5 bases of the junction unmatched. This CDR3 is built from 17 residues. CDR1 and CDR2 from the germline V gene are MNHEY and SVGEGT. The CDR3: CASSYSTGGVSYNEQFF. The CDR3 bases are TGTGCCAGCAGTTACTCGACGGGGGGAGTCTCCTACAATGAGCAGTTCTTC.

This rearrangement joins TRBV28 to TRBJ2-1; perhaps TRBD2 as D (6 bases). V lost 3 bases and J 2 bases, leaving 14 bases between the germline ends. Germline V CDR1 and CDR2: MDHEN, SYDVKM. This CDR3 region has 16 residues. The CDR3 spells CASSFGGSGPYNEQFF. The CDR3 DNA is TGTGCCAGCAGTTTCGGAGGGAGTGGCCCCTACAATGAGCAGTTCTTC.

J is TRBJ2-7 and V is TRBV28, with D uncertain. Germline V gene sequence: CDR1 MDHEN, CDR2 SYDVKM. Trimming shortened V by 0 bases and J by 1 base, and 13 bases separated the two germline ends. The CDR3 runs to 16 residues. The CDR3 DNA reads as TGTGCCAGCAGTTTATGGGCCTTGGGTGGGTCCTACGAGCAGTACTTC. The encoded protein is CASSLWALGGSYEQYF.

The rearrangement links TRBV10-3 to TRBJ2-2; possibly TRBD1 or TRBD2 for D (5 bases each). The CDR3 totals 14 residues. Between the trimmed V and J ends, which lost 4 bases and 6 bases, there was a span of 12 bases. Germline assignment: CDR1 ENHRY and CDR2 SYGVKD. DNA of the CDR3: TGTGCCATCAGTGGAGGGACGGGTGCCGGGGAGCTGTTTTTT. This encodes CAISGGTGAGELFF.

The chain links TRBV11-2 to TRBJ2-3; the D gene could be TRBD1 or TRBD2 (5 bases each). This CDR3 region has 14 residues. Germline CDR1 reads SGHAT; CDR2 reads FQNNGV. Trimming cost V 6 bases and J 5 bases, with 15 bases left between them. CDR3 in amino acids: CASRREGDVDTQYF. The CDR3 coding sequence is TGTGCCAGCAGGAGGGAAGGGGACGTAGATACGCAGTATTTT.